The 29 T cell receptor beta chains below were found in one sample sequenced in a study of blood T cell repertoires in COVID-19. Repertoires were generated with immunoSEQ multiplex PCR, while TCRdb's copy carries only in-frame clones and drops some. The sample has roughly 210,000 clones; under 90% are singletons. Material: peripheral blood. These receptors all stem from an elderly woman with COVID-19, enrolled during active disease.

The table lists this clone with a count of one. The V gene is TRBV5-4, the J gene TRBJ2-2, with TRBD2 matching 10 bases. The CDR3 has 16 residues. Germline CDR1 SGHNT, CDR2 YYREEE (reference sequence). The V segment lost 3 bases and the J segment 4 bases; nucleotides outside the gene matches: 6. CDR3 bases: TGTGCCAGCAGCTCGGATAGCGGGGGGACCACCGGGGAGCTGTTTTTT. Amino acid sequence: CASSSDSGGTTGELFF.

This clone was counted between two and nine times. The CDR3 sequence is CASTGTTLPQETQYF. As DNA, the CDR3 is TGTGCCAGTACGGGGACTACTTTACCCCAAGAGACCCAGTACTTC. This chain connects TRBV2 to TRBJ2-5; 7 nucleotides match TRBD2. Unmatched junction bases numbered 11, after V lost 9 bases and J lost 1 base. The CDR3 is 15 amino acids. Germline assignment: CDR1 SNHLY and CDR2 FYNNEI.

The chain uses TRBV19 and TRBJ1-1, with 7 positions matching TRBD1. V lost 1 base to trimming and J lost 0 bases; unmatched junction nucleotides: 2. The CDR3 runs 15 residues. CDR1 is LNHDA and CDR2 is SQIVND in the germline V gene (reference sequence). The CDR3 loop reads CASSIVGGLNTEAFF. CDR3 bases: TGTGCCAGTAGTATAGTAGGGGGCTTGAACACTGAAGCTTTCTTT.

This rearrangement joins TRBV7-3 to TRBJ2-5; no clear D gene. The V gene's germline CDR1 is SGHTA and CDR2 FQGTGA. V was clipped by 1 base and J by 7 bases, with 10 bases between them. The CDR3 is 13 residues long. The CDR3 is CASSLNDQRTQYF. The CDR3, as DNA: TGTGCCAGCAGCTTAAACGATCAGCGGACCCAGTACTTC.

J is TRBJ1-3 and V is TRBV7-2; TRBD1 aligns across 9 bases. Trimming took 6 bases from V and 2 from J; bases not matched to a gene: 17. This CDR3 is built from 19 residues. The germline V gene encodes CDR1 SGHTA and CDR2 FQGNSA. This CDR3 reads CASSTAPRDRVEAGNTIYF. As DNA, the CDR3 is TGTGCCAGCAGTACAGCCCCGAGGGACAGGGTGGAGGCTGGAAACACCATATATTTT.

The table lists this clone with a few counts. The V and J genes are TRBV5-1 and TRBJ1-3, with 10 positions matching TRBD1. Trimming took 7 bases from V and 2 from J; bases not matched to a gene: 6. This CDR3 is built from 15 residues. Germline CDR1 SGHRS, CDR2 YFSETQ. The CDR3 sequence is CASGPGTGAGNTIYF. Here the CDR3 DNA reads TGCGCCAGCGGACCTGGGACAGGGGCTGGAAACACCATATATTTT.

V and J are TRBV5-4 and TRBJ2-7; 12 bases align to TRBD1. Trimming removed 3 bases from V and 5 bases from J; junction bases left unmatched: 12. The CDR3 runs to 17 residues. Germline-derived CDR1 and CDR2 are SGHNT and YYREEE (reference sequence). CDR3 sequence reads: CASSWAGQGASKHEQYF. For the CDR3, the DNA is TGTGCCAGCAGCTGGGCGGGACAGGGGGCGAGCAAGCACGAGCAGTACTTC.

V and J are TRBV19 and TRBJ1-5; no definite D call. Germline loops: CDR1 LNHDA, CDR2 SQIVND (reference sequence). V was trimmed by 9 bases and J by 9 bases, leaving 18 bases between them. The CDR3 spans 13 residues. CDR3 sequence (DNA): TGTGCCAGCGCTATCCAGGATATGGGGCCCCAGCATTTT. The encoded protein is CASAIQDMGPQHF.

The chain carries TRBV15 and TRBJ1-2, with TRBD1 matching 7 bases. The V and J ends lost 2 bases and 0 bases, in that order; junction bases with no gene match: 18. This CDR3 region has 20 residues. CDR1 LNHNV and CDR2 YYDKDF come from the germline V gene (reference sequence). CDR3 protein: CATSRRPGQKHTLANYGYTF. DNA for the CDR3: TGTGCCACCAGCAGACGTCCGGGACAGAAACATACCCTAGCTAACTATGGCTACACCTTC. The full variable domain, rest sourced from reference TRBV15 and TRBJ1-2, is DAMVIQNPRYQVTQFGKPVTLSCSQTLNHNVMYWYQQKSSQAPKLLFHYYDKDFNNEADTPDNFQSRRPNTSFCFLDIRSPGLGDTAMYLCATSRRPGQKHTLANYGYTFGSGTRLTVV.

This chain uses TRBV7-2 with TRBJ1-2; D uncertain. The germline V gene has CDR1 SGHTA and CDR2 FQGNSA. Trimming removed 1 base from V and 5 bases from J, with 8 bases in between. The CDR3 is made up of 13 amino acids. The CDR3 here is CASSLGFEYGYTF. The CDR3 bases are TGTGCCAGCAGCTTAGGGTTTGAGTATGGCTACACCTTC.

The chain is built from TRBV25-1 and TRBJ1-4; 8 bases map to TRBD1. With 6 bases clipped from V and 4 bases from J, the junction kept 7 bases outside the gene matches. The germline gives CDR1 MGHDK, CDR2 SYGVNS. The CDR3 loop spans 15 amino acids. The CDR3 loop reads CASSSPTGVNEKLFF. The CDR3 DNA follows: TGTGCCAGCAGCTCCCCGACAGGGGTTAATGAAAAACTGTTTTTT.

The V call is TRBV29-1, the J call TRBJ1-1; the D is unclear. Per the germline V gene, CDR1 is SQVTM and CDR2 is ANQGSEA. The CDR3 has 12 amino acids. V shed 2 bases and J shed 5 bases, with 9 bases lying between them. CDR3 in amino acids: CSVEKAGTEAFF. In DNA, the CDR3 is TGCAGCGTTGAAAAGGCGGGTACTGAAGCTTTCTTT.

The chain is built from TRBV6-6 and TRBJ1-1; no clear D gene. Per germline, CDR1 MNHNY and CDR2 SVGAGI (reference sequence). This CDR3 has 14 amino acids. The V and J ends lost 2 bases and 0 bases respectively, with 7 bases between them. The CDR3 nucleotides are TGTGCCAGCAGTTACCTTTCTCTGAACACTGAAGCTTTCTTT. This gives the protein CASSYLSLNTEAFF.

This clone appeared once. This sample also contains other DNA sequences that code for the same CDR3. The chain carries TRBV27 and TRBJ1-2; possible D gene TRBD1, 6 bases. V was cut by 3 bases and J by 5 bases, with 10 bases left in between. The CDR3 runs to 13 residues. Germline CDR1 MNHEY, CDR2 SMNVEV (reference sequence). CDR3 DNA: TGTGCCAGCAGTTTCAGAGGGGGATATGGCTACACCTTC. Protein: CASSFRGGYGYTF.

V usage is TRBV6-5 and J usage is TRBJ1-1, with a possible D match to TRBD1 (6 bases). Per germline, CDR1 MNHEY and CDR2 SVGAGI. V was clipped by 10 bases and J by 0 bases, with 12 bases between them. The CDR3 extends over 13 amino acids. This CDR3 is CATVTGMNTEAFF. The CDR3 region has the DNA TGTGCCACCGTTACAGGGATGAACACTGAAGCTTTCTTT.

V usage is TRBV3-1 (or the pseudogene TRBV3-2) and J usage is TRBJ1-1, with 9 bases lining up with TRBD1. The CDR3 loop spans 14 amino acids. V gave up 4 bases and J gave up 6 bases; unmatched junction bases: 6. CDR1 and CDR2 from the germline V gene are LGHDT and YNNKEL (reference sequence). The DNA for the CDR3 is TGTGCCAGCAGCCCCCGGGACAGGGCTCCTGAAGCTTTCTTT. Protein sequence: CASSPRDRAPEAFF.

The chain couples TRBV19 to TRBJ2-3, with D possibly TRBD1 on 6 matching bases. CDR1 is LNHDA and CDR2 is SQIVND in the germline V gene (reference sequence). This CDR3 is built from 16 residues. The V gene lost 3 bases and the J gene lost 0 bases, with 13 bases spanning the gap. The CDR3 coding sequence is TGTGCCAGTAGTATGGGGACACCCTACAGCACAGATACGCAGTATTTT. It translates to CASSMGTPYSTDTQYF.

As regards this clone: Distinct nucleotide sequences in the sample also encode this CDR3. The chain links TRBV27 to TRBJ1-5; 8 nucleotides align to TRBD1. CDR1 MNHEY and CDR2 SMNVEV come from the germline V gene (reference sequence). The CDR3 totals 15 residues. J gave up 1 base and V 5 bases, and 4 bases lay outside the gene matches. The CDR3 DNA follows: TGTGCCAGCAGTCCGGACAGGGTGAGCAATCAGCCCCAGCATTTT. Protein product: CASSPDRVSNQPQHF.

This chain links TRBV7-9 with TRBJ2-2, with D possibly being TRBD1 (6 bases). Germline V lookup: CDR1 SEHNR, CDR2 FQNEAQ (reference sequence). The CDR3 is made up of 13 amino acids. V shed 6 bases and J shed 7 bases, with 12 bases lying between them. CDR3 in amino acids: CASRTDRIGELFF. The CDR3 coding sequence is TGTGCCAGCAGAACCGACAGGATCGGGGAGCTGTTTTTT.

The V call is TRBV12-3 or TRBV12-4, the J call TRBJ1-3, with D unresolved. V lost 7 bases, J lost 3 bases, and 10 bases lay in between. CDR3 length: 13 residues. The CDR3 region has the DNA TGTGCCAGCACCCCGAGGGTTGGAAACACCATATATTTT. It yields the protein CASTPRVGNTIYF.

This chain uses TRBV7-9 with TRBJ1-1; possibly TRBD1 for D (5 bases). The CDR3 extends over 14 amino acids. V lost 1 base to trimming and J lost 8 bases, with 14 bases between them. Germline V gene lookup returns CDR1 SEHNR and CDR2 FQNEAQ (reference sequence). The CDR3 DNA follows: TGTGCCAGCAGCTTAGATGGGCGGGGGGTGGAAGCTTTCTTT. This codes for CASSLDGRGVEAFF.

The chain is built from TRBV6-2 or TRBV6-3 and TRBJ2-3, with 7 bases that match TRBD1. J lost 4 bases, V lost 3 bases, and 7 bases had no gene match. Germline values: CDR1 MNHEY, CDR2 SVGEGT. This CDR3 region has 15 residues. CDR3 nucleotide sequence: TGTGCCAGCAGTTATTTAGGGGGCGGGTCAGATACGCAGTATTTT. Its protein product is CASSYLGGGSDTQYF.

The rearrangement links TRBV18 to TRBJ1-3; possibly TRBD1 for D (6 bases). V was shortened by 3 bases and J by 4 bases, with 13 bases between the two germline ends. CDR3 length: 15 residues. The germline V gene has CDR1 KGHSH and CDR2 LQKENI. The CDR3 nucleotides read TGTGCCAGCTCACCTGTCAGTACAGGGGGAAACACCATATATTTT. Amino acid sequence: CASSPVSTGGNTIYF.

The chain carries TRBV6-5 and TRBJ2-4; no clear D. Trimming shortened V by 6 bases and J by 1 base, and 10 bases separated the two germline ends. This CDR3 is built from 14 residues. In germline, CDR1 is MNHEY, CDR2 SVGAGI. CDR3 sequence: CASSPSGAKNIQYF. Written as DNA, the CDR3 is TGTGCCAGCAGCCCCTCCGGGGCCAAAAACATTCAGTACTTC.

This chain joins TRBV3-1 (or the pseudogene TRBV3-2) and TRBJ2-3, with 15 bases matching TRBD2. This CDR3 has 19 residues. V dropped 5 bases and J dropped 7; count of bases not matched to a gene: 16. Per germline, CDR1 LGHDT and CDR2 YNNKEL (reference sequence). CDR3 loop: CASSSYEGLAGGALYTQYF. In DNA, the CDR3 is TGTGCCAGCAGCTCGTACGAGGGACTAGCGGGGGGCGCACTATATACGCAGTATTTT.

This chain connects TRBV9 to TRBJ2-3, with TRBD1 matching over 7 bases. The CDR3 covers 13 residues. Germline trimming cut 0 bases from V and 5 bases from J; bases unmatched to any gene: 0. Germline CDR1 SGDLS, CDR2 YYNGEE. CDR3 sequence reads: CASSVDRGDTQYF. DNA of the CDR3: TGTGCCAGCAGCGTAGACAGGGGAGATACGCAGTATTTT.

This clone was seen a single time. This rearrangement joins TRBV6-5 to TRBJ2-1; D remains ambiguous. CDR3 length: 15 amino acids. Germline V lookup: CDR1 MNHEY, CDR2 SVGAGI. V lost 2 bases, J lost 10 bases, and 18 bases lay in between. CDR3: CASSYQAGKRWEQFF. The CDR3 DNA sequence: TGTGCCAGCAGTTACCAGGCAGGAAAGAGATGGGAGCAGTTCTTC.

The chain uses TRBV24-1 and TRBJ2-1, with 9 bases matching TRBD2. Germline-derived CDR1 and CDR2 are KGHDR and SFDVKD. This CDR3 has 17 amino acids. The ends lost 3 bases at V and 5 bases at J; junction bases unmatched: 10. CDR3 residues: CATSDSLASGANNEQFF. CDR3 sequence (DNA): TGTGCCACCAGTGATAGTCTGGCTAGCGGGGCAAACAATGAGCAGTTCTTC.

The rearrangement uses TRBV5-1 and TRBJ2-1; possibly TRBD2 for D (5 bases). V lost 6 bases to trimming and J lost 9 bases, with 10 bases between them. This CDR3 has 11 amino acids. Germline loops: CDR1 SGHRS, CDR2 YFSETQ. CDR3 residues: CASKSEAEQFF. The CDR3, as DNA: TGCGCCAGCAAGTCGGAGGCTGAGCAGTTCTTC.